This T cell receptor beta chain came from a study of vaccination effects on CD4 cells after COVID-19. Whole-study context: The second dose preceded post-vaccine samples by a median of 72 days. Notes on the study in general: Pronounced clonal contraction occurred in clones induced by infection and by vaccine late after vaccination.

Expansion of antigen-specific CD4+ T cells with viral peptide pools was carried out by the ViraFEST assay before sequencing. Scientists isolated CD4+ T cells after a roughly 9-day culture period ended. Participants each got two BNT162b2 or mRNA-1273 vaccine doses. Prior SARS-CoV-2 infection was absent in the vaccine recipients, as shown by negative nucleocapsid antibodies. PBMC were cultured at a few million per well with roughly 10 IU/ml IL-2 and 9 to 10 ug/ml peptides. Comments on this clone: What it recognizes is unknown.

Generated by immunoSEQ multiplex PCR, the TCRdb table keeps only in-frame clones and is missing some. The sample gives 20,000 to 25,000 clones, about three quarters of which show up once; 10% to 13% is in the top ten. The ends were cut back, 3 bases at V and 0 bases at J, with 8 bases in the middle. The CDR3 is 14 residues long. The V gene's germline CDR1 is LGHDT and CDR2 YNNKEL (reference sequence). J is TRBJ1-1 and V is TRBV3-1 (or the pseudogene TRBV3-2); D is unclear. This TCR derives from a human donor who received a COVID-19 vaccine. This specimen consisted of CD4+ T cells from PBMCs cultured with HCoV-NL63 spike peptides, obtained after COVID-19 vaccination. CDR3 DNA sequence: TGTGCCAGCAGCCAGGGCGGGATGAACACTGAAGCTTTCTTT. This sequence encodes CASSQGGMNTEAFF.